The sequence of this T cell receptor beta chain was determined in a study of T cells in Graves' hyperthyroidism and ophthalmopathy. CDR3 size: 18 residues. Germline V gene data show CDR1 as SGHRS and CDR2 as YFSETQ. V trimming: 0 bases; J trimming: 0 bases; junction bases outside the gene matches: 8. Amplification targeted TCR beta CDR3 regions from RNA transcripts. Researchers ran a first-round RT-PCR on the TCR CDR3 using the HTBI primer set. TCRdb reprocessed the multiplex PCR reads via MiXCR and lists one record per CDR3 protein. The table shows 500,000 to 750,000 distinct CDR3 sequences, with more than 15% occurring only once.

What was sequenced was blood. V gene TRBV5-1 combines with J gene TRBJ2-5; 10 positions match TRBD2. The receptor was derived from a woman aged 30 to 39 with Graves' hyperthyroidism. This CDR3 reads CASSLGLAGHPYQETQYF. DNA of the CDR3: TGCGCCAGCAGCTTGGGACTAGCGGGCCACCCGTACCAAGAGACCCAGTACTTC.